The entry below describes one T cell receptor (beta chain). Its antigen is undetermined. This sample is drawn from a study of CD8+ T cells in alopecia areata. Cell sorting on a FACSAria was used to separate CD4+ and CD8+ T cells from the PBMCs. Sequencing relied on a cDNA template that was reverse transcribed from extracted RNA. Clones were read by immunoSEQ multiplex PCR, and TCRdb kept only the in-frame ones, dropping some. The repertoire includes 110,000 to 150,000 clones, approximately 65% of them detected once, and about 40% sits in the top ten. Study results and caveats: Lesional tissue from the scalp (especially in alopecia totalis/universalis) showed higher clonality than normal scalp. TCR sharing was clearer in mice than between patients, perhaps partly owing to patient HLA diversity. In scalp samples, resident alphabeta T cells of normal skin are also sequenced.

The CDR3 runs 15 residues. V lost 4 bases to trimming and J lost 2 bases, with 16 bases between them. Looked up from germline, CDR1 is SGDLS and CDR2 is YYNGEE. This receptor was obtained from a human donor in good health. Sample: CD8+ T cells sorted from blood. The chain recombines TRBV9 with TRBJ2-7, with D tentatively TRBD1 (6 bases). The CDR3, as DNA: TGTGCCAGCAGCATAGGGGGAAGTAATACCTACGAGCAGTACTTC. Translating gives CASSIGGSNTYEQYF.